This record looks at one T cell receptor beta chain sequence and its context. This CDR3 is 13 amino acids long. Trimming took off 2 bases at V and 1 base at J, with 6 bases between the two ends. Germline CDR1 reads SGHTA; CDR2 reads FQGNSA. These data come from a study of blood T cell repertoires in COVID-19. TCRdb keeps only in-frame clones here, not all; method: immunoSEQ multiplex PCR. The data contain roughly 170,000 clones, roughly 81% of them seen just once; the ten biggest clones take up roughly 5%. The TCR was taken from a woman in her forties or fifties with COVID-19, enrolled during active disease. Sequencing was done on a sample of peripheral blood. The rearrangement joins TRBV7-2 to TRBJ2-7, with D unresolved. The DNA of the CDR3 is TGTGCCAGCAGCTTAAATCCGTCCTACGAGCAGTACTTC. Protein: CASSLNPSYEQYF. Looking up the rest from reference TRBV7-2 and TRBJ2-7 gives the full variable domain: GAGVSQSPSNKVTEKGKDVELRCDPISGHTALYWYRQSLGQGLEFLIYFQGNSAPDKSGLPSDRFSAERTGGSVSTLTIQRTQQEDSAVYLCASSLNPSYEQYFGPGTRLTVT.